These 13 T cell receptor beta chains came from one sample sequenced in a study of shared clonotypes between healthy human individuals. Sequencing was performed with immunoSEQ multiplex PCR; in TCRdb, only in-frame clones are kept and a portion is missing. The sample holds 2.3 million or so clones; approximately 93% are singletons and the top ten take 0.39%. The source material was naive CD4+ T cells from PBMCs. Subset given: CD45RA+ positively selected. The receptors stem from a man aged 18 to 29 in good health. Some clones in this sample may be carry-over from other donors' samples.

Notes on this clone: Different DNA sequences within this sample yield the same CDR3. The V call is TRBV2, the J call TRBJ2-1; D ambiguous. CDR3 length equals 11 residues. Trimming removed 6 bases from V and 4 bases from J, with 4 bases in between. CDR1 and CDR2 (germline): SNHLY, FYNNEI. The CDR3 sequence is CASRLYNEQFF. The CDR3 nucleotides are TGTGCCAGCAGACTGTACAATGAGCAGTTCTTC.

Notes on this clone: This clone may be a read error of a much larger clone one base away. The same CDR3 arises from other DNA sequences in this sample as well. V gene TRBV28 combines with J gene TRBJ1-5, with unresolved D. This CDR3 has 12 residues. V lost 3 bases to trimming and J lost 4 bases, with 4 bases between them. CDR1 MDHEN and CDR2 SYDVKM come from the germline V gene. The CDR3 spells CASSLRNQPQHF. As DNA, the CDR3 is TGTGCCAGCAGTTTGAGGAATCAGCCCCAGCATTTT.

The chain is built from TRBV15 and TRBJ2-7, with D perhaps being TRBD1 or TRBD2 (5 bases each). V was clipped by 7 bases and J by 5 bases, with 15 bases between them. The CDR3 length is 13 residues. From germline, CDR1 is LNHNV and CDR2 YYDKDF (reference sequence). CDR3 in DNA: TGTGCCACCACCCTTTGGGGGTTCGACGAGCAGTACTTC. This encodes CATTLWGFDEQYF.

The chain joins TRBV28 to TRBJ1-4; 9 bases fit TRBD1. From germline, CDR1 is MDHEN and CDR2 SYDVKM. The CDR3 is made up of 15 amino acids. The V segment lost 8 bases and the J segment 4 bases; nucleotides outside the gene matches: 8. The CDR3 sequence is CASLTVGQGNEKLFF. The CDR3 nucleotides read TGTGCCAGCCTCACGGTGGGACAGGGTAATGAAAAACTGTTTTTT.

The V gene is TRBV6-6, the J gene TRBJ1-5; D possibly corresponds to TRBD1 (5 bases). The V and J ends lost 7 bases and 8 bases respectively, with 18 bases between them. Germline values: CDR1 MNHNY, CDR2 SVGAGI (reference sequence). This CDR3 has 14 amino acids. CDR3 protein: CASIRDLLGKPQHF. In nucleotides, the CDR3 is TGTGCCAGCATCCGGGACCTGCTAGGAAAGCCCCAGCATTTT.

The chain combines TRBV7-3 with TRBJ1-3, with D unclear. This CDR3 has 18 amino acids. CDR1 is SGHTA, CDR2 FQGTGA, per germline. Trimming took 0 bases from V and 0 from J, leaving 15 bases between them. DNA for the CDR3: TGTGCCAGCAGCTTAACCCCAGGACCTCAAAGCTCTGGAAACACCATATATTTT. It translates to CASSLTPGPQSSGNTIYF. The variable domain in full, with the rest retrieved from reference TRBV7-3 and TRBJ1-3, is GAGVSQTPSNKVTEKGKYVELRCDPISGHTALYWYRQSLGQGPEFLIYFQGTGAADDSGLPNDRFFAVRPEGSVSTLKIQRTERGDSAVYLCASSLTPGPQSSGNTIYFGEGSWLTVV.

The chain combines TRBV6-1 with TRBJ1-3, with D perhaps matching TRBD1 (6 bases). Germline CDR1 reads MNHNS; CDR2 reads SASEGT. The germline V and J ends were trimmed by 11 bases and 2 bases, with 16 bases remaining between them. The CDR3 is 14 amino acids. In DNA, the CDR3 is TGTGCCTTGGGGGGTACAGGGCCTGGAAACACCATATATTTT. Amino acid sequence: CALGGTGPGNTIYF.

The CDR3 sequence is CASSQADRPYGYTF. Here the CDR3 DNA reads TGCGCCAGCAGCCAAGCAGACCGGCCATATGGCTACACCTTC. This chain joins TRBV4-3 and TRBJ1-2; D gene uncertain. Deletions cut 1 base from V and 5 bases from J, with 11 bases between. This CDR3 has 14 residues. In germline, CDR1 is LGHNA, CDR2 YSLEER.

The chain joins TRBV19 to TRBJ1-2; no firm D call. Trimming shortened V by 6 bases and J by 7 bases, and 21 bases separated the two germline ends. Germline assignment: CDR1 LNHDA and CDR2 SQIVND (reference sequence). This CDR3 comprises 15 residues. The DNA of the CDR3 is TGTGCCAGTAGCGATCCACAAACCGGGTTCCGTGGCTACACCTTC. Translated, it gives CASSDPQTGFRGYTF.

V is TRBV5-1 and J is TRBJ2-7; 8 bases map to TRBD2. Germline V CDR1 and CDR2: SGHRS, YFSETQ. With 4 bases clipped from V and 3 bases from J, the junction kept 9 bases outside the gene matches. The CDR3 covers 15 residues. The CDR3 protein is CASSPRGSGNYEQYF. The CDR3 coding sequence is TGCGCCAGCAGCCCCCGTGGTAGCGGGAACTACGAGCAGTACTTC.

The chain carries TRBV6-6 and TRBJ1-2; a weak D match, TRBD1 (5 bases). Germline V CDR1 and CDR2: MNHNY, SVGAGI (reference sequence). This CDR3 contains 14 residues. The ends were cut back, 2 bases at V and 3 bases at J, with 10 bases in the middle. For the CDR3, the DNA is TGTGCCAGCAGTTACCGGGACGGCTACTATGGCTACACCTTC. Amino acid sequence: CASSYRDGYYGYTF.

The chain links TRBV5-1 to TRBJ2-1; D is perhaps TRBD1 or TRBD2 (6 bases each). Germline CDR1 reads SGHRS; CDR2 reads YFSETQ. V was cut by 5 bases and J by 0 bases, with 15 bases left in between. The CDR3 has 16 amino acids. DNA for the CDR3: TGCGCCAGCAGGGCAGCCGGGGGCATCTCCTACAATGAGCAGTTCTTC. Its translation is CASRAAGGISYNEQFF.

The CDR3 DNA is TGTGCCAGCAGTATGGGACAGGGCGCGTACATTCAGTACTTC. Its protein is CASSMGQGAYIQYF. This chain links TRBV11-2 with TRBJ2-4; 9 bases agree with TRBD1. The CDR3 totals 14 residues. CDR1 is SGHAT, CDR2 FQNNGV, per germline. Trimming at V came to 6 bases and at J to 8 bases, leaving 8 bases not matched to a gene.